The 8 T cell receptor beta chains reported below all come from one sample, sequenced in a study of T-cell memory formation after mild COVID-19. TCRdb re-called the 5' RACE reads with MiXCR, one entry per CDR3 protein. The sample shows approximately 440,000 distinct CDR3 sequences, around 20% of them seen only once. Sequences were obtained from PBMCs or a T cell subset sorted from them (not recorded which). All receptors derive from an adult woman who had mild COVID-19 (a few samples of this study predate the infection). Cell type and time point are not known.

V is TRBV20-1 and J is TRBJ2-5; 9 bases align to TRBD1. The CDR3 spans 15 residues. Germline V gene lookup returns CDR1 DFQATT and CDR2 SNEGSKA (reference sequence). V gave up 0 bases and J gave up 2 bases; unmatched junction bases: 4. The CDR3 DNA follows: TGCAGTGCTAGAGATATGGGACAGGGACAAGAGACCCAGTACTTC. Protein sequence: CSARDMGQGQETQYF.

This clonotype was seen many times. V and J are TRBV11-2 and TRBJ2-3; D remains unclear. This CDR3 region has 15 residues. Germline CDR1 SGHAT, CDR2 FQNNGV. V lost 5 bases and J lost 1, with 13 bases in between. DNA of the CDR3: TGTGCCAGCAGCCTCAGTTCGCTCCGCACAGATACGCAGTATTTT. It encodes CASSLSSLRTDTQYF.

In this sample, this clonotype turned up many times. The chain combines TRBV12-3 or TRBV12-4 with TRBJ1-5; tentatively, D is TRBD1 (5 bases). Trimming pared 3 bases from V and 7 bases from J, leaving 16 bases between. This CDR3 has 15 amino acids. CDR3 sequence: CASSFSVGGVQPQHF. The CDR3 coding sequence is TGTGCCAGCAGTTTCTCTGTCGGGGGGGTGCAGCCCCAGCATTTT.

The chain carries TRBV2 and TRBJ1-5, with 7 bases matching TRBD1. This CDR3 region has 12 residues. The V and J ends lost 6 bases and 6 bases, in that order; junction bases with no gene match: 2. CDR1 and CDR2 (germline): SNHLY, FYNNEI. The CDR3 reads CASRRQGQPQHF. Here the CDR3 DNA reads TGTGCCAGCAGGAGACAGGGTCAGCCCCAGCATTTT.

This clonotype occurred a few times. This chain uses TRBV5-1 with TRBJ1-2; D remains unclear. The germline gives CDR1 SGHRS, CDR2 YFSETQ. The V end was cut by 0 bases, the J end by 4 bases, with 7 bases between. The CDR3 totals 13 residues. The CDR3 DNA follows: TGCGCCAGCAGCTTGGCAGACCCCTATGGCTACACCTTC. Protein: CASSLADPYGYTF.

The V call is TRBV5-1, the J call TRBJ1-6, with 7 bases aligning to TRBD1. Germline CDR1 SGHRS, CDR2 YFSETQ. The CDR3 contains 13 residues. V gave up 0 bases and J gave up 10 bases; unmatched junction bases: 1. The CDR3 nucleotides are TGCGCCAGCAGCTTGGGACAGGGATCACCCCTCCACTTT. Its protein is CASSLGQGSPLHF.

This clonotype was counted many times. V gene TRBV7-2 combines with J gene TRBJ2-3; D is uncertain. Germline assignment: CDR1 SGHTA and CDR2 FQGNSA. V lost 5 bases and J 0 bases, leaving 12 bases between the germline ends. The CDR3 covers 15 residues. CDR3 bases: TGTGCCAGCAGCCCAGCTTACATTAGCACAGATACGCAGTATTTT. Its translation: CASSPAYISTDTQYF.

This clonotype turned up a few times. V is TRBV7-8 and J is TRBJ1-1; no reliable D call. Trimming cost V 1 base and J 11 bases, with 11 bases left between them. CDR3 length equals 12 residues. CDR1 and CDR2 from the germline V gene are SGHVS and FQNEAQ. The CDR3 loop reads CASSLGIGMAFF. The CDR3, as DNA: TGTGCCAGCAGCTTAGGTATAGGGATGGCTTTCTTT.